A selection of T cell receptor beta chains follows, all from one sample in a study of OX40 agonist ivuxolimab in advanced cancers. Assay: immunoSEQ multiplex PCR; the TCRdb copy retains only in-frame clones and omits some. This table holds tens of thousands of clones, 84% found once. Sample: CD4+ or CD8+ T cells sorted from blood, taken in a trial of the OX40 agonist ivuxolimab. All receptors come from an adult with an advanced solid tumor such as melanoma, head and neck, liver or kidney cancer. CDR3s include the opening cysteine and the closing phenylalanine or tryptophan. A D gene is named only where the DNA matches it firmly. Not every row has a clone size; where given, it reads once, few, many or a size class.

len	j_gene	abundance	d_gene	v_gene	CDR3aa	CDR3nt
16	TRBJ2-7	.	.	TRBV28	CASSLWRAGQNYEQYF	TGTGCCAGCAGTTTATGGAGGGCAGGGCAGAACTACGAGCAGTACTTC
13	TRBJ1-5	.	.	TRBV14	CASSRDSNQPQHF	TGTGCCAGCAGCAGGGATAGCAATCAGCCCCAGCATTTT
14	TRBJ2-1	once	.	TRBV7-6	CASQMGGLGDEQFF	TGTGCCAGTCAAATGGGGGGCCTAGGCGATGAGCAGTTCTTC
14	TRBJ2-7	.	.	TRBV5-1	CASRPAGTNYEQYF	TGCGCCAGCCGACCCGCCGGGACCAACTACGAGCAGTACTTC
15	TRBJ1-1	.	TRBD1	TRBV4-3	CASSFAEGTGTEAFF	TGCGCCAGCAGCTTCGCGGAGGGGACAGGCACTGAAGCTTTCTTT
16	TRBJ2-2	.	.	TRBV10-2	CASSEVWWGADGELFF	TGCGCCAGCAGTGAGGTTTGGTGGGGCGCAGACGGGGAGCTGTTTTTT
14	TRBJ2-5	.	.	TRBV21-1	CASTLPAGEETQYF	TGTGCCAGCACGCTCCCGGCGGGAGAAGAGACCCAGTACTTC
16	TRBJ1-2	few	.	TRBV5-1	CASTGAGAEGDYGYTF	TGCGCCAGCACCGGGGCAGGGGCAGAAGGAGACTATGGCTACACCTTC
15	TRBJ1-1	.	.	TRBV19	CASSTSLMGGTEAFF	TGTGCCAGTAGTACGTCGCTTATGGGTGGCACTGAAGCTTTCTTT
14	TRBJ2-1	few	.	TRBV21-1	CASRPLEGRQLEFF	TGTGCCAGCAGACCACTAGAGGGCAGGCAATTAGAGTTCTTC
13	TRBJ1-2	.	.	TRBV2	CASRVDSEGGYTF	TGTGCCAGCAGGGTAGACAGTGAGGGGGGCTACACCTTC
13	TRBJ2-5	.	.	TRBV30	CAWSVVGRLDPYF	TGTGCCTGGAGTGTTGTGGGTAGACTAGATCCGTACTTC
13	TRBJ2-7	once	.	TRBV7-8	CASSLLSLHEQYF	TGTGCCAGCAGCTTACTCTCGCTGCACGAGCAGTACTTC
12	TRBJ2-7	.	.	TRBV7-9	CASSRDGYEQYF	TGTGCCAGCAGCCGCGACGGGTACGAGCAGTACTTC
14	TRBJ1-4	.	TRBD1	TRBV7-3	CASSFRQGTEKLFF	TGTGCCAGCAGCTTCCGACAGGGTACTGAAAAACTGTTTTTT
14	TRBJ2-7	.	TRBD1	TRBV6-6	CASSAGTATYEQYF	TGTGCCAGCAGTGCCGGGACAGCTACCTACGAGCAGTACTTC
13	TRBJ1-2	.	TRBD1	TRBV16	CASTQGQGYGYTF	TGTGCCAGCACCCAGGGACAGGGCTATGGCTACACCTTC
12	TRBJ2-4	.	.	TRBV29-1	CSGGGNKNIQYF	TGCAGCGGAGGGGGGAACAAAAACATTCAGTACTTC
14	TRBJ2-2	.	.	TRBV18	CASSPGTYAGELFF	TGTGCCAGCTCACCCGGGACATATGCCGGGGAGCTGTTTTTT
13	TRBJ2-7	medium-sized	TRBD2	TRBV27	CASRISGGYEQYF	TGTGCCAGCAGAATTAGCGGGGGGTACGAGCAGTACTTC
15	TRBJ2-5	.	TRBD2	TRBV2	CASSAFPTSGETQYF	TGTGCCAGCAGCGCCTTCCCGACTAGCGGGGAGACCCAGTACTTC
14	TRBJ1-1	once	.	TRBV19	CASSKGQKNTEAFF	TGTGCCAGTAGTAAAGGACAGAAGAACACTGAAGCTTTCTTT
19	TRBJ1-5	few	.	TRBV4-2	CASSQAGTAGARGNQPQHF	TGTGCCAGCAGCCAAGCAGGGACCGCGGGGGCAAGGGGCAATCAGCCCCAGCATTTT
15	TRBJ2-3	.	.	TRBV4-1	CASSQSYFGTDTQYF	TGCGCCAGCAGCCAATCTTACTTTGGCACAGATACGCAGTATTTT
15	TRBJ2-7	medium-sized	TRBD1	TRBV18	CASSPAPTGGYEQYF	TGTGCCAGCTCACCCGCGCCGACAGGGGGCTACGAGCAGTACTTC
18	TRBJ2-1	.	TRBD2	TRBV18	CASSPPLLAGGLHNEQFF	TGTGCCAGCTCACCACCCCTCCTAGCGGGGGGGCTACACAATGAGCAGTTCTTC
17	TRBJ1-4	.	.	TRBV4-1	CASSQEAFAQSYEKLFF	TGCGCCAGCAGCCAAGAGGCTTTCGCCCAGAGTTATGAAAAACTGTTTTTT
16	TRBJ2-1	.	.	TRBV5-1	CASSLAGQSSYNEQFF	TGCGCCAGCAGCCTTGCGGGGCAAAGCTCCTACAATGAGCAGTTCTTC
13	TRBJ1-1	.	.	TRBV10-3	CAISAQQNTEAFF	TGTGCCATCAGTGCCCAGCAGAACACTGAAGCTTTCTTT
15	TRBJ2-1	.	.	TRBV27	CASSFGGGSYNEQFF	TGTGCCAGCAGTTTTGGGGGGGGCAGCTACAATGAGCAGTTCTTC
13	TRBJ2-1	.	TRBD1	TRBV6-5	CASTRQGTNEQFF	TGTGCCAGCACACGACAGGGGACCAATGAGCAGTTCTTC
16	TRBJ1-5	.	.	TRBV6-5	CASSYSWGQGVQPQHF	TGTGCCAGCAGTTACTCTTGGGGCCAGGGAGTCCAGCCCCAGCATTTT
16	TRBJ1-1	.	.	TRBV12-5	CASGSPQGTMNTEAFF	TGTGCTAGTGGTTCCCCCCAGGGGACTATGAACACTGAAGCTTTCTTT
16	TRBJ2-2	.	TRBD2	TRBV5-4	CASSSGLAGMGGELFF	TGTGCCAGCAGCTCGGGACTAGCGGGGATGGGCGGGGAGCTGTTTTTT
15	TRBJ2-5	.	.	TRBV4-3	CASSQVRGAGETQYF	TGCGCCAGCAGCCAGGTCCGGGGGGCCGGAGAGACCCAGTACTTC
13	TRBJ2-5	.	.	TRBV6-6	CASSYEGWETQYF	TGTGCCAGCAGTTACGAGGGTTGGGAGACCCAGTACTTC
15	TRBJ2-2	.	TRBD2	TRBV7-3	CASSLAGGDTGELFF	TGTGCCAGCAGTCTAGCGGGGGGAGACACCGGGGAGCTGTTTTTT
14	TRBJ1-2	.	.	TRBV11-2	CASSLTTDSYGYTF	TGTGCCAGCAGCTTAACGACGGATTCCTATGGCTACACCTTC
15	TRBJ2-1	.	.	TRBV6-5	CASSKDWSSYNEQFF	TGTGCCAGCAGTAAGGACTGGAGCTCCTACAATGAGCAGTTCTTC
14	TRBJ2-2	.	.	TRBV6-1	CASSEVSPAGELFF	TGTGCCAGCAGTGAAGTGTCTCCTGCAGGGGAGCTGTTTTTT